This entry concerns a single T cell receptor beta chain. Its antigen is unknown. These data come from a study of beta chain features in type 1 diabetes. Findings of the study overall: All four CD4+ subsets from Type 1 diabetes patients carried moderately but significantly shorter TCRB CDR3s. Whether TCRB rearrangement is influenced by HLA type went unresolved here. TCRB repertoires of naive, central memory and Treg cells appeared more similar among patients than among healthy donors.

Expressed TCRB transcripts were sequenced after all isolated RNA was converted to cDNA. Roughly 3.57 million reads on average were seen across naive, central memory and regulatory T cell samples. Sequenced by immunoSEQ multiplex PCR; TCRdb stores in-frame clones only, minus some. The data contain roughly 70,000 clones, approximately 47% of them seen just once; the ten biggest clones take up roughly 0.65%. About 120 mL of blood, on average, came from one heparinised draw per donor. Germline values: CDR1 KGHSH, CDR2 LQKENI. Trimming took off 3 bases at V and 0 bases at J, with 15 bases between the two ends. This CDR3 is built from 18 residues.

Sequencing was carried out using central memory CD4+ T cells from blood. The receptor was derived from a man aged 25 to 45 with type 1 diabetes. This chain connects TRBV18 to TRBJ1-6; D call uncertain. The CDR3 coding sequence is TGTGCCAGCTCACCCCGACACGACCCAGACTCCTATAATTCACCCCTCCACTTT. Translating gives CASSPRHDPDSYNSPLHF. The full variable domain, its missing parts supplied by reference TRBV18 and TRBJ1-6, is NAGVMQNPRHLVRRRGQEARLRCSPMKGHSHVYWYRQLPEEGLKFMVYLQKENIIDESGMPKERFSAEFPKEGPSILRIQQVVRGDSAAYFCASSPRHDPDSYNSPLHFGNGTRLTVT.